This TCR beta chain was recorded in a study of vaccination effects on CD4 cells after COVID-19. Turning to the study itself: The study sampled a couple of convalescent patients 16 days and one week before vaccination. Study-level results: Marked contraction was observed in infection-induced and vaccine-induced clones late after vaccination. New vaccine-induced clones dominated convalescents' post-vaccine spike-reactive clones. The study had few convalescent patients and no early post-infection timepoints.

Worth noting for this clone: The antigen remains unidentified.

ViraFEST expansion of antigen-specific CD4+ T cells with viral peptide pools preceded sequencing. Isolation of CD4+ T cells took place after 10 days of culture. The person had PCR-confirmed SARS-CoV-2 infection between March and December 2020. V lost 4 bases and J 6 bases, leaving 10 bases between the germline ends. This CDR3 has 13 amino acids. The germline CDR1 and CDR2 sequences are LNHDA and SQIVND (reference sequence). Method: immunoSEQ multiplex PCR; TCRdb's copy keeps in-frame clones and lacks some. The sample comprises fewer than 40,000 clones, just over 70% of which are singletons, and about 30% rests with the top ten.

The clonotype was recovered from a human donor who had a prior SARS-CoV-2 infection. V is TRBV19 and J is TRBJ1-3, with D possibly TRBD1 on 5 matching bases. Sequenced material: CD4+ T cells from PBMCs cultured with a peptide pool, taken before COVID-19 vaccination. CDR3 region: CASSRPGENTIYF. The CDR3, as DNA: TGTGCCAGTAGTAGACCGGGGGAAAACACCATATATTTT.